These 19 T cell receptor beta chains were all obtained from the same sample, sequenced in a study of blood T cells in healthy people across ages. Primers used in a second PCR of about 7 to 12 cycles were a sample-barcoded 5' primer and a J-beta primer mix. TCRdb recomputed calls from the 5' RACE reads with MiXCR, one row per CDR3 protein. The data show about 1.7 million distinct CDR3 sequences, with about 30% seen just once and around 7.7% held by the top ten. Sequenced: blood. All receptors derive from a woman in her twenties or thirties in good health.

Only a few counts were recorded for this clonotype. V is TRBV12-3 or TRBV12-4 and J is TRBJ1-1, with a tentative D call TRBD1 (5 bases). The CDR3 length is 13 residues. V gave up 10 bases and J gave up 4 bases, with 16 bases separating them. This chain's CDR3 is CATSRAGTTEAFF. CDR3 coding DNA: TGTGCCACCTCTCGGGCGGGGACCACTGAAGCTTTCTTT.

This chain uses TRBV14 with TRBJ2-3; D possibly corresponds to TRBD2 (5 bases). V shed 0 bases and J shed 7 bases, with 17 bases lying between them. Germline CDR1 is SGHDN and CDR2 is FVKESK. The CDR3 consists of 16 residues. DNA for the CDR3: TGTGCCAGCAGCCAAGAAGCAGGTGGGAGCACGTATACGCAGTATTTT. This gives the protein CASSQEAGGSTYTQYF.

This clonotype was picked up one time. This chain uses TRBV20-1 with TRBJ2-5; 8 positions agree with TRBD2. The J call is uncertain, as TRBJ2-7 better fits the DNA end. Germline CDR1 and CDR2: DFQATT and SNEGSKA (reference sequence). The CDR3 has 13 amino acids. The CDR3 protein is CSAPAAGEHEQYF. For the CDR3, the DNA is TGCAGTGCCCCCGCAGCGGGGGAACACGAGCAGTACTTC.

This clonotype was counted between two and nine times. The CDR3 sequence: CSARESGRANTEAFF. Here the CDR3 DNA reads TGCAGTGCTCGCGAGTCCGGCAGGGCAAACACTGAAGCTTTCTTT. This sequence joins TRBV20-1 and TRBJ1-1; possible D gene TRBD1, 5 bases. Trimming removed 5 bases at V and 2 bases at J, with 18 bases between. Germline V gene data show CDR1 as DFQATT and CDR2 as SNEGSKA (reference sequence). The CDR3 is 15 amino acids.

This clonotype was detected only a few times. The gene calls are TRBV18 and TRBJ1-1; tentatively, D is TRBD1 (5 bases). Germline V CDR1 and CDR2: KGHSH, LQKENI. This CDR3 is built from 15 residues. Trimming left V 4 bases short and J 6 bases short, with 18 bases between. CDR3 protein: CASSQEGAGRAEAFF. CDR3 DNA: TGTGCCAGCTCACAGGAAGGGGCTGGCAGAGCTGAAGCTTTCTTT.

The chain combines TRBV27 with TRBJ1-6; 7 bases align to TRBD1. The germline gives CDR1 MNHEY, CDR2 SMNVEV (reference sequence). The CDR3 is 17 amino acids. V shed 5 bases and J 6 bases; nucleotides not matched to a gene: 13. The CDR3 sequence is CASSPRQPGQINSPLHF. CDR3 DNA: TGTGCCAGCAGTCCGAGACAACCGGGACAGATTAATTCACCCCTCCACTTT.

As regards this clonotype: A much bigger clone sits one base away, suggesting this may be a read error. The rearrangement joins TRBV20-1 to TRBJ2-7; a possible D gene is TRBD2 (6 bases). The germline V gene has CDR1 DFQATT and CDR2 SNEGSKA (reference sequence). Deletions cut 1 base from V and 3 bases from J, with 10 bases between. The CDR3 contains 13 residues. CDR3: CSARVAGIYEQYV. In DNA, the CDR3 is TGCAGTGCTAGAGTTGCGGGGATCTACGAGCAGTACGTC.

The chain carries TRBV11-2 and TRBJ2-5; 8 bases are shared with TRBD2. Looked up from germline, CDR1 is SGHAT and CDR2 is FQNNGV. The CDR3 spans 19 residues. V was pared by 0 bases and J by 2 bases, with 14 bases of the junction left unmatched. CDR3 amino acids: CASSLDPVGLAGSQETQYF. Written as DNA, the CDR3 is TGTGCCAGCAGCTTAGATCCGGTGGGGCTAGCGGGTTCACAAGAGACCCAGTACTTC.

Ten or more counts support this clonotype. The chain couples TRBV12-3 or TRBV12-4 to TRBJ2-7; maybe TRBD1 (6 bases). V gave up 5 bases and J gave up 5 bases, with 16 bases separating them. The CDR3 is 14 residues long. DNA for the CDR3: TGTGCCAGCAGTCCCCTTGGGGGCTCGGACGAGCAGTACTTC. This translates into CASSPLGGSDEQYF.

The chain recombines TRBV28 with TRBJ2-1; 14 bases are a match to TRBD2. Per the germline V gene, CDR1 is MDHEN and CDR2 is SYDVKM. There are 17 residues in the CDR3. J gave up 7 bases and V 4 bases, and 9 bases lay outside the gene matches. The CDR3 bases are TGTGCCAGCAGTTCCTCGGGACTAGCGGGAGAAAAAAATGAGCAGTTCTTC. It is translated as CASSSSGLAGEKNEQFF.

Ten or more counts support this clonotype. The V and J genes are TRBV5-6 and TRBJ1-6, with 7 bases fitting TRBD1. With 0 bases clipped from V and 14 bases from J, the junction kept 11 bases outside the gene matches. This CDR3 comprises 15 residues. Looked up from germline, CDR1 is SGHDT and CDR2 is YYEEEE. In DNA form, the CDR3 reads TGTGCCAGCAGCTTGGGGGGACAGCCATCGATGTCCCTCCACTTT. It is translated as CASSLGGQPSMSLHF.

V gene TRBV28 combines with J gene TRBJ1-5; 7 bases are shared with TRBD1. The CDR3 runs to 15 residues. The germline gives CDR1 MDHEN, CDR2 SYDVKM. V shed 6 bases and J 6 bases; nucleotides not matched to a gene: 11. CDR3 DNA: TGTGCCAGCAGCCTAACAGGGGCAATCAGTCAGCCCCAGCATTTT. The encoded protein is CASSLTGAISQPQHF.

V usage is TRBV20-1 and J usage is TRBJ2-1; 8 bases line up with TRBD1. CDR1 is DFQATT and CDR2 is SNEGSKA in the germline V gene (reference sequence). There are 13 residues in the CDR3. This chain's CDR3 is CSVGQASYNEQFF. The CDR3, as DNA: TGCAGCGTGGGACAGGCATCCTACAATGAGCAGTTCTTC.

At least ten counts were recorded for this clonotype. This chain joins TRBV29-1 and TRBJ2-5; TRBD2 matches at 10 bases. This CDR3 contains 16 residues. The germline gives CDR1 SQVTM, CDR2 ANQGSEA. With 3 bases clipped from V and 2 bases from J, the junction kept 9 bases outside the gene matches. As DNA, the CDR3 is TGCAGCGTTGACGGACTAGCGGTTAAGGGTCAAGAGACCCAGTACTTC. This encodes CSVDGLAVKGQETQYF.

The chain links TRBV6-2 or TRBV6-3 to TRBJ2-5; 9 bases map to TRBD1. Germline V gene sequence: CDR1 MNHEY, CDR2 SVGEGT. The V segment lost 0 bases and the J segment 5 bases; nucleotides outside the gene matches: 16. The CDR3 loop spans 19 amino acids. CDR3 nucleotide sequence: TGTGCCAGCAGTTACTCGAGACCGGGACAGGGACGTTCAGGGGAGACCCAGTACTTC. Protein product: CASSYSRPGQGRSGETQYF.

This chain links TRBV29-1 with TRBJ1-2, with TRBD1 as a possible D gene (5 bases). The germline CDR1 and CDR2 sequences are SQVTM and ANQGSEA. With 4 bases removed from V and 2 bases from J, the gap between germline ends came to 14 bases. The CDR3 totals 14 residues. CDR3 sequence (DNA): TGCAGCGTTGTCGGAGGGGTAGAGAACTATGGCTACACCTTC. This encodes CSVVGGVENYGYTF.

This clonotype was picked up a small number of times. V gene TRBV28 combines with J gene TRBJ2-1; TRBD1 matches 8 bases. Germline V gene lookup returns CDR1 MDHEN and CDR2 SYDVKM. The CDR3 runs 16 residues. Unmatched junction bases numbered 10, after V lost 5 bases and J lost 4 bases. The CDR3 reads CASSLPGQGIYNEQFF. CDR3 nucleotide sequence: TGTGCCAGCAGTCTACCCGGACAGGGAATTTACAATGAGCAGTTCTTC.

The chain carries TRBV12-3 or TRBV12-4 and TRBJ1-3; D possibly corresponds to TRBD1 (5 bases). With 6 bases removed from V and 2 bases from J, the gap between germline ends came to 8 bases. The CDR3 length is 13 residues. The CDR3, as DNA: TGTGCCAGCAGAAAGGACACTGGAAACACCATATATTTT. This gives the protein CASRKDTGNTIYF.

Details on this clonotype: One end of the junction varies from germline; a read error may be responsible. This chain links TRBV29-1 with TRBJ1-1; D gene ambiguous. The CDR3 is 15 residues long. CDR1 is SQVTM and CDR2 is ANQGSEA in the germline V gene. CDR3 sequence: CGVAVQPNLNTEAFF. The CDR3 region has the DNA TGCGGCGTTGCAGTACAGCCGAATTTGAACACTGAAGCTTTCTTT. Drawing the rest from reference TRBV29-1 and TRBJ1-1, the complete variable domain is SAVISQKPSRDICQRGTSLTIQCQVDSQVTMMFWYRQQPGQSLTLIATANQGSEATYESGFVIDKFPISRPNLTFSTLTVSNMSPEDSSIYLCGVAVQPNLNTEAFFGQGTRLTVV.